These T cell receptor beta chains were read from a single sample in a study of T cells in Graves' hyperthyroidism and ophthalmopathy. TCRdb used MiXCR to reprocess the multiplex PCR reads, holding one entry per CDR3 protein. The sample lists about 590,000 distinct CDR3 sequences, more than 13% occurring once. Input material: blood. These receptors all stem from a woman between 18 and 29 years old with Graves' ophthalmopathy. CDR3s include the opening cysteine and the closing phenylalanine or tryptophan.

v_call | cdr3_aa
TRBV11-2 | CASSLRGHEQYF
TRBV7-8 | CASSLGTASYEQYF
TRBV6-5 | CASSYSRSSGSSYNEQFF
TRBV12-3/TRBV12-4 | CASSLGTSGDTGELFF
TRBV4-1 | CASSPGQGVRETQYF
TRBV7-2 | CAGQGGGSSYNEQFF
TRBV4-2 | CASSQEAGEHYNEQFF
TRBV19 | CASSFQGAGNEQFF
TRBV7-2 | CASRPGTGVTRELFF
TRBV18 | CASSPRDGDEQYF
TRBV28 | CASSLLLAGGKTQYF
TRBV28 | CASSPVDSTDTQYF
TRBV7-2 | CASSFMTRGLGTEAFF
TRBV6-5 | CASSYPTSGQSSYNEQFF
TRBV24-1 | CATSDLDSPGETQYF